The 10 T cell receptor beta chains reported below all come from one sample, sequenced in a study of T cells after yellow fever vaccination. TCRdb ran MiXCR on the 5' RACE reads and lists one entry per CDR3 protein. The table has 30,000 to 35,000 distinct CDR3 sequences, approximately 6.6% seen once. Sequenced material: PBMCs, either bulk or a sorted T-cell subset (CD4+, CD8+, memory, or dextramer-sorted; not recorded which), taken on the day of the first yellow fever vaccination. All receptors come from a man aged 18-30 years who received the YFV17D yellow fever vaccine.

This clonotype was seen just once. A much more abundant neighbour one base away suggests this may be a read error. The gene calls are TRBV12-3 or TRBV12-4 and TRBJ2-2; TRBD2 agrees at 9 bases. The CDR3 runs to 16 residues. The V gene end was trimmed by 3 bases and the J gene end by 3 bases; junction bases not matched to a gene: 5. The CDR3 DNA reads TGTGCCAGCAGTTTGAAGCGGGAGGCCTACACCGGGGAGCTGTTTTTT. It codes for CASSLKREAYTGELFF.

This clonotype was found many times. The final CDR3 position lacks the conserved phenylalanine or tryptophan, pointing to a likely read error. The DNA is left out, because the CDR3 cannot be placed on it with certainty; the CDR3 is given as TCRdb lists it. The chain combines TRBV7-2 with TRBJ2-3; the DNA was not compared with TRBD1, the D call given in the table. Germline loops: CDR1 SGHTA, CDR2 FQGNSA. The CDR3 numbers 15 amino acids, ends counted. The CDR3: CASSSGTGGHHAILL.

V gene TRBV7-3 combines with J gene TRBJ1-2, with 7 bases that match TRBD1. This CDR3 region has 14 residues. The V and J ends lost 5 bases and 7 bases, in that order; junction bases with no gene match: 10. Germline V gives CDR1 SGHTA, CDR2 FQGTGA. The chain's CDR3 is CASSPSGQRGGYTF. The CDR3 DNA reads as TGTGCCAGCAGCCCTTCGGGACAGAGGGGTGGCTACACCTTC.

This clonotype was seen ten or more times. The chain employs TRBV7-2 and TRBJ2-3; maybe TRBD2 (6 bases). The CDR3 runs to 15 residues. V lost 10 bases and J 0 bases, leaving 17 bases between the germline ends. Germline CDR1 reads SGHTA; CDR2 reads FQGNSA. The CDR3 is CATRQTGTSTDTQYF. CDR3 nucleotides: TGTGCCACCCGACAGACGGGGACTAGCACAGATACGCAGTATTTT.

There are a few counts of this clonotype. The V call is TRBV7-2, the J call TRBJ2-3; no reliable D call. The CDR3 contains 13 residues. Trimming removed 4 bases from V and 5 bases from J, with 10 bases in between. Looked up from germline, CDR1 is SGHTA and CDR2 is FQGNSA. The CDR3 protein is CASSSSRQDTQYF. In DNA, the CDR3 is TGTGCCAGCAGCTCCTCTCGGCAAGATACGCAGTATTTT.

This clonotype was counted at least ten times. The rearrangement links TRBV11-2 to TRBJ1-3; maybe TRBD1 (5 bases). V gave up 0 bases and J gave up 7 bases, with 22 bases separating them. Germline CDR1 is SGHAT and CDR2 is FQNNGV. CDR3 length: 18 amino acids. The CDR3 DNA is TGTGCCAGCAGCTTAGAAATTGTCGGGACGGGTGTCGCGAACACCATATATTTT. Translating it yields CASSLEIVGTGVANTIYF.

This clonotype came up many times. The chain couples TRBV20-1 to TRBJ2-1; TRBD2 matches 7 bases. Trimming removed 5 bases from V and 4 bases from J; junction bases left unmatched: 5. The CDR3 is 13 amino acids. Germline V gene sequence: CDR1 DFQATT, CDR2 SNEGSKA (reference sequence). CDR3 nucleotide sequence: TGCAGTGCTCACCGGGACTATTACAATGAGCAGTTCTTC. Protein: CSAHRDYYNEQFF.

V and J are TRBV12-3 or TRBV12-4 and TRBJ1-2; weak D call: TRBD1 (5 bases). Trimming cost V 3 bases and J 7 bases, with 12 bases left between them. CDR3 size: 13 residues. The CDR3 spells CASSLQVGGGYTF. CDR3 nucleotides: TGTGCCAGCAGTTTGCAGGTTGGGGGTGGCTACACCTTC.

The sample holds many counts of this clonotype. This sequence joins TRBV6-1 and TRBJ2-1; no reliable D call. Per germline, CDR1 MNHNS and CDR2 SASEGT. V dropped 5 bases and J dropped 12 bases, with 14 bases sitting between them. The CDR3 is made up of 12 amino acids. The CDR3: CASSWTHMGQFF. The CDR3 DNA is TGTGCCAGCAGTTGGACCCACATGGGGCAGTTCTTC.

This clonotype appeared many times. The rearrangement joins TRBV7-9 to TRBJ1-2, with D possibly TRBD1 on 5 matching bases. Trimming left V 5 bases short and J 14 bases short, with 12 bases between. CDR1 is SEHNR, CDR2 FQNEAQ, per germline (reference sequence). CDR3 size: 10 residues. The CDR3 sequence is CASSQGGLTF. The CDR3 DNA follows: TGTGCCAGCAGCCAGGGAGGCCTTACCTTC.